This T cell receptor beta chain was retrieved from a study of T cells in Graves' hyperthyroidism and ophthalmopathy. Study-level results: Most clonotypes expanded in the thyroid (above 0.001) were also present in blood.

RNA transcripts yielded amplified TCR beta CDR3 regions. In the first-round RT-PCR of the TCR CDR3, the HTBI primer set was used. TCRdb reprocessed the multiplex PCR reads with MiXCR, giving one entry per CDR3 protein. The profile shows under 350,000 distinct CDR3 sequences, over 15% of them singletons. The diagnoses drew upon clinical symptoms, serum thyroxine and TRAb, thyroid ultrasound and orbital computed tomography. This clonotype showed up just a few times. The antigen remains undetermined. Germline CDR1 reads SGHDN; CDR2 reads FVKESK. There are 14 residues in the CDR3. Trimming stripped 2 bases from V and 10 bases from J, with 17 bases between.

The sample consisted of blood. The V gene is TRBV14, the J gene TRBJ1-1; the D gene is possibly TRBD1 (5 bases). The sequence derives from a woman in her sixties or seventies with Graves' ophthalmopathy. Here the CDR3 DNA reads TGTGCCAGCAGCCAAAAGGGTATGGGGGGACCAGCTTTCTTT. Protein sequence: CASSQKGMGGPAFF.